These T cell receptor beta chains were read from a single sample in a study of patients and donors after allogeneic stem cell transplantation. One entry per CDR3 protein results from TCRdb running MiXCR on the RT-PCR reads. Altogether about 230,000 distinct CDR3 sequences are present, roughly 13% being singletons, with the ten largest covering around a tenth. The sequenced sample consisted of blood, either unsorted or a sorted T cell fraction (not recorded which). The receptors were sampled from a human donor who was either an allogeneic HSCT recipient or a stem cell or donor lymphocyte infusion donor (not recorded which). It is not recorded whose cells these are; they may come from a transplant donor. The CDR3 runs from the conserved cysteine through the conserved F or W. Each record gives: D gene, clone size, J gene, V gene, CDR3 DNA, CDR3 protein. The D gene is left open where the match is weak. Rows give clone size only sometimes, using once, few, many, or a class for an expanded clone.

NA,few,TRBJ2-3,TRBV5-1,TGCGCCAGCAGCTTGTTGACTTCAGATACGCAGTATTTT,CASSLLTSDTQYF
NA,many,TRBJ2-3,TRBV20-1,TGCAGTGCTGCTTTGGGACAACGCACAGATACGCAGTATTTT,CSAALGQRTDTQYF
NA,few,TRBJ1-6,TRBV7-9,TGTGCCAGCAGCTTACAGGGACCCTATAATTCACCCCTCCACTTT,CASSLQGPYNSPLHF
TRBD2,NA,TRBJ2-5,TRBV20-1,TGCAGTGCTAGAGATCGGGGGGTAACGGGGACCCAGTACTTC,CSARDRGVTGTQYF
NA,few,TRBJ2-7,TRBV7-2,TGTGCCAGCAGCTTCCGGCCTTCGGCACCCTACGAGCAGTACTTC,CASSFRPSAPYEQYF
TRBD1,once,TRBJ1-1,TRBV7-9,TGTGCCAGCAGCTCAGGGGGCTACGGGAACACTGAAGCTTTCTTT,CASSSGGYGNTEAFF
NA,NA,TRBJ1-4,TRBV4-2,TGTGCCAGCAGCCAGGACCTTGAAAAACTGTTTTTT,CASSQDLEKLFF
NA,many,TRBJ1-1,TRBV7-3,TGTGCCAGCAGCAATCCCAACACTGAAGCTTTCTTT,CASSNPNTEAFF
TRBD2,few,TRBJ2-2,TRBV7-2,TGTGCCAGCAGCGCGAGACTAGCGGGGGACACCGGGGAGCTGTTTTTT,CASSARLAGDTGELFF
TRBD2,NA,TRBJ2-3,TRBV9,TGTGCCAGCAGCGCCAATAGCGGGGGCACAGATACGCAGTATTTT,CASSANSGGTDTQYF
NA,NA,TRBJ1-2,TRBV24-1,TGTGCCACCAGTGACCCCCCGGACTATGGCTACACCTTC,CATSDPPDYGYTF
NA,few,TRBJ1-2,TRBV20-1,TGCAGTGCTAGACCCCCTCTCGGCCGGGGAGGCTACACCTTC,CSARPPLGRGGYTF
NA,NA,TRBJ2-1,TRBV19,TGTGCCAGTAGCCCGGGGCTGAGCAATGAGCAGTTCTTC,CASSPGLSNEQFF
NA,NA,TRBJ2-1,TRBV7-6,TGTGCCAGCAGCTCCCCGGGCGGGGGCCACAATGAGCAGTTCTTC,CASSSPGGGHNEQFF
NA,few,TRBJ2-5,TRBV18,TGTGCCAGCTCAACAATTCCCGGCATCCAAGAGACCCAGTACTTC,CASSTIPGIQETQYF
NA,few,TRBJ2-2,TRBV3-1,TGTGCCAGCAGCCAAAAAGGGCGGGGCGGGGAGCTGTTTTTT,CASSQKGRGGELFF
NA,many,TRBJ1-1,TRBV12-3/TRBV12-4,TGTGCCAGCAGTTTCCTTTCGAAGAACACTGAAGCTTTCTTT,CASSFLSKNTEAFF
NA,many,TRBJ1-1,TRBV29-1,TGCAGCGTTGAAGGCGACGGCCTCACTGAAGCTTTCTTT,CSVEGDGLTEAFF
TRBD2,NA,TRBJ2-3,TRBV11-3,TGTGCCAGCAGCCCCCCGGGGCTAGCGGGTAGCACAGATACGCAGTATTTT,CASSPPGLAGSTDTQYF
TRBD1,few,TRBJ1-4,TRBV9,TGTGCCAGCAGCCCGGGACAGGGGCTTGAAAAACTGTTTTTT,CASSPGQGLEKLFF
NA,few,TRBJ1-5,TRBV20-1,TGCAGTGCTAGAGATCCCGCCTTGGGGTACGATCAGCCCCAGCATTTT,CSARDPALGYDQPQHF
TRBD2,many,TRBJ2-3,TRBV10-3,TGTGCCATCAGCAGGGAGGGAATGGCCACAGATACGCAGTATTTT,CAISREGMATDTQYF
NA,few,TRBJ2-1,TRBV6-1,TGTGCCAGTTTTCTGGGGGTTGGGGGACAGTTCTTC,CASFLGVGGQFF
TRBD1,NA,TRBJ2-5,TRBV5-6,TGTGCCAGCAGCGAAAAGACAGGGGGCCACGAGACCCAGTACTTC,CASSEKTGGHETQYF
NA,many,TRBJ1-5,TRBV5-1,TGCGCCAGCAGCTTGGCCGGGATGAGCAATCAGCCCCAGCATTTT,CASSLAGMSNQPQHF
NA,NA,TRBJ1-5,TRBV25-1,TGTGCCAGCAGTGAATCAGGTACTCATCAGCCCCAGCATTTT,CASSESGTHQPQHF
NA,many,TRBJ1-1,TRBV5-1,TGCGCCAGCAGCCAGGGACATCTTTTGAACACTGAAGCTTTCTTT,CASSQGHLLNTEAFF
NA,NA,TRBJ1-2,TRBV5-6,TGTGCCAGCAGCTCCCGTGGGGGTTCAACCTATGGCTACACCTTC,CASSSRGGSTYGYTF
TRBD2,NA,TRBJ2-3,TRBV11-1,TGTGCCAGCAGCGCCCCTAGCGGGGGGGCTCCAGGTGCAGATACGCAGTATTTT,CASSAPSGGAPGADTQYF
TRBD1,NA,TRBJ1-5,TRBV9,TGTGCCAGCAGCGTAGCTAGGGACAGCGGTCAGCCCCAGCATTTT,CASSVARDSGQPQHF
NA,many,TRBJ1-3,TRBV20-1,TGCAGTGCTCTGGGAAGGGTGGACTTGACTACCATATATTTT,CSALGRVDLTTIYF
TRBD1,many,TRBJ2-3,TRBV20-1,TGCAGCTACCTTAGCCCAGGGACAGACAGCACAGATACGCAGTATTTT,CSYLSPGTDSTDTQYF
TRBD1,few,TRBJ1-2,TRBV18,TGTGCCAGCTCACCTCAGGGACAGGGGGCAGGGTATGGCTACACCTTC,CASSPQGQGAGYGYTF
NA,many,TRBJ1-2,TRBV18,TGTGCCAGCTCACCACGACCCGCCGGGGAGGGAGGTGGCTACACCTTC,CASSPRPAGEGGGYTF
TRBD1,NA,TRBJ1-5,TRBV2,TGTGCCAGCAGTGGGGGACAGGGAATCAATCAGCCCCAGCATTTT,CASSGGQGINQPQHF
NA,NA,TRBJ2-1,TRBV11-3,TGTGCCAGCAGCGAGACTCGTGGGGTAGGGGCCTACAATGAGCAGTTCTTC,CASSETRGVGAYNEQFF
NA,NA,TRBJ1-4,TRBV20-1,TGCAGTGCAAATTGGGACGGTGCTAATGAAAAACTGTTTTTT,CSANWDGANEKLFF